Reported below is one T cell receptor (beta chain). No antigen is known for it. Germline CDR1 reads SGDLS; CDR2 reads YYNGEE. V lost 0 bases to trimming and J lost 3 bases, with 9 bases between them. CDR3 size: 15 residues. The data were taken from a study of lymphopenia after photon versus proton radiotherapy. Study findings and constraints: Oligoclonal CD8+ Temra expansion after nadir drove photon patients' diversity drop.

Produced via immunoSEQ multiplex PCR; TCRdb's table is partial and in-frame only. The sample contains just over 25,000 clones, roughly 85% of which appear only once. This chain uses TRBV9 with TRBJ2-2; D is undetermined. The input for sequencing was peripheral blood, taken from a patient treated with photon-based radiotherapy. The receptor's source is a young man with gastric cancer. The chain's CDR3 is CASSVGFRDTGELFF. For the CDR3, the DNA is TGTGCCAGCAGCGTAGGGTTTAGGGACACCGGGGAGCTGTTTTTT.